The entry below describes one T cell receptor beta chain. Antigen: not known. Trimming removed 0 bases from V and 5 bases from J, with 13 bases in between. Germline-derived CDR1 and CDR2 are GTSNPN and SVGIG (reference sequence). The CDR3 is 15 residues long. The entry originates in a study of siplizumab effects on memory and regulatory T cells. Study results and limitations: Researchers did not confirm the suppressive function of proliferating Tregs from siplizumab cultures.

Produced via immunoSEQ multiplex PCR; TCRdb's table is partial and in-frame only. Of 87,000 or so clones in the sample, approximately 93% are singletons; the top ten hold approximately 0.31%. The material sequenced was non-Treg CD4+ T cells sorted from blood. The receptor comes from a human donor in good health. The V gene is TRBV30, the J gene TRBJ1-4; D is unresolved. The CDR3 nucleotides are TGTGCCTGGAGTGTACGGTCGGTCAAAAATGAAAAACTGTTTTTT. This gives the protein CAWSVRSVKNEKLFF. Full variable domain (missing parts from reference TRBV30 and TRBJ1-4): SQTIHQWPATLVQPVGSPLSLECTVEGTSNPNLYWYRQAAGRGLQLLFYSVGIGQISSEVPQNLSASRPQDRQFILSSKKLLLSDSGFYLCAWSVRSVKNEKLFFGSGTQLSVL.